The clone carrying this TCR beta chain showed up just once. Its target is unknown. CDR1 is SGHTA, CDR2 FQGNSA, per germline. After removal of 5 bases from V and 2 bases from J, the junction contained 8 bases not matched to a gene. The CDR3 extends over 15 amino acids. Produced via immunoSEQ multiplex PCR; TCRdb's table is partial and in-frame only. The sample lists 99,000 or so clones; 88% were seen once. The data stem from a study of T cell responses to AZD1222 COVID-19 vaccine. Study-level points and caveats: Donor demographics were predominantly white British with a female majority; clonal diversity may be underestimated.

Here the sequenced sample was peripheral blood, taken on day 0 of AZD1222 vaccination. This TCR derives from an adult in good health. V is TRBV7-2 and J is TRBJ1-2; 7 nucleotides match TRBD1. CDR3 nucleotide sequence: TGTGCCAGCAGCCGTCCCGGGACAGAGAACTATGGCTACACCTTC. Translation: CASSRPGTENYGYTF.